The present T cell receptor beta chain was sequenced within a study of spatial heterogeneity in lung cancer. Study-wide points: At resection, ubiquitous expanded tumor TCRs appeared in blood more than at follow-up.

This clonotype occurred a few times. Its antigen is still unknown. The time point here: sample taken at primary tumor resection. Unsorted whole RNA samples from tumor, nontumor lung or frozen PBMC were sequenced. Donors were approximately 70 untreated early-stage non-small cell lung cancer patients. CDR3 length: 15 residues. Germline CDR1 is SGDLS and CDR2 is YYNGEE. V lost 4 bases, J lost 6 bases, and 18 bases lay in between. MiXCR, run by TCRdb on the 5' RACE reads, gives a single entry per CDR3 protein. Of approximately 40,000 distinct CDR3 sequences listed, around 7.5% are singletons. This sequence joins TRBV9 and TRBJ2-3; no clear D gene. This receptor was identified in a male donor with early-stage non-small cell lung cancer. The sequenced sample was PBMCs, obtained at surgery. The CDR3 loop is CASSSWEGTEDTQYF. DNA for the CDR3: TGTGCCAGCAGCTCCTGGGAAGGCACTGAGGATACGCAGTATTTT.